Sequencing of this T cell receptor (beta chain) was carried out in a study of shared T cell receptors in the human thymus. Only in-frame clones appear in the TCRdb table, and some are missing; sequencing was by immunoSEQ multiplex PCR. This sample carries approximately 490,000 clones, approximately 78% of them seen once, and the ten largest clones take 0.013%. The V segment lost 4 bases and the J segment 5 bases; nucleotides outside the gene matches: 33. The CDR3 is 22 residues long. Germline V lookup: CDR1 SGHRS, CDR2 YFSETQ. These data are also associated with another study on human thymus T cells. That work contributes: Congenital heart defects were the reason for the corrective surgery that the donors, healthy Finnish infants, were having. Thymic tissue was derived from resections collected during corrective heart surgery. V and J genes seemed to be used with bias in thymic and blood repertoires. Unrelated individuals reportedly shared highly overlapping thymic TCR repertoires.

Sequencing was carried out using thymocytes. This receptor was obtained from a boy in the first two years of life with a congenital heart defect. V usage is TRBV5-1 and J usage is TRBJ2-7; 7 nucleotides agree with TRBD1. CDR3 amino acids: CASSPHSRNNTAVAGTDNEQYF. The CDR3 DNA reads TGCGCCAGCAGCCCACACAGCCGTAACAACACAGCCGTCGCTGGGACAGATAACGAGCAGTACTTC.